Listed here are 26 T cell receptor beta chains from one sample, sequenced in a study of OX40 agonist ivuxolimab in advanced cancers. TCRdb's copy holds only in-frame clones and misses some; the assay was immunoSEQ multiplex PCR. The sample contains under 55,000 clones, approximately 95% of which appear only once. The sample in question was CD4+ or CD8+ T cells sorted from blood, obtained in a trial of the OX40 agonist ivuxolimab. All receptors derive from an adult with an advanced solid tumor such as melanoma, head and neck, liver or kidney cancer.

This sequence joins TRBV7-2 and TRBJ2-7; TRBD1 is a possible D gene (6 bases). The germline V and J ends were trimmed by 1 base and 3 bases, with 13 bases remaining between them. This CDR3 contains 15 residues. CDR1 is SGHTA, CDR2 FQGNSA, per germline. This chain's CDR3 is CASSLGSQGSYEQYF. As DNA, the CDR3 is TGTGCCAGCAGCTTAGGTTCTCAGGGGAGCTACGAGCAGTACTTC.

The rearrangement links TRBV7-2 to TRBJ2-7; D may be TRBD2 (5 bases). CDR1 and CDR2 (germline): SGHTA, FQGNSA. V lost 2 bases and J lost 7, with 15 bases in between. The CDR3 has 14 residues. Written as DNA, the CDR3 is TGTGCCAGCAGCTTAAGGGCCGAGCGCGGGGAGCAGTACTTC. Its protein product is CASSLRAERGEQYF.

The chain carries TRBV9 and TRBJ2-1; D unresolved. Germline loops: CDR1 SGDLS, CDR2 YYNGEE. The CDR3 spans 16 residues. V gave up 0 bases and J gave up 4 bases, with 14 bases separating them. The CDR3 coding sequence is TGTGCCAGCAGCGTAGTTGGGGAAATCCGATACAATGAGCAGTTCTTC. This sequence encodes CASSVVGEIRYNEQFF.

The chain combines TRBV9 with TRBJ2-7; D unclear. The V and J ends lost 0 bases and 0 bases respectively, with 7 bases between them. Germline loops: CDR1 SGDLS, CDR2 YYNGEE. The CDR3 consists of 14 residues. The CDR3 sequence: CASSVAVRSYEQYF. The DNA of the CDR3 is TGTGCCAGCAGCGTAGCTGTTCGCTCCTACGAGCAGTACTTC.

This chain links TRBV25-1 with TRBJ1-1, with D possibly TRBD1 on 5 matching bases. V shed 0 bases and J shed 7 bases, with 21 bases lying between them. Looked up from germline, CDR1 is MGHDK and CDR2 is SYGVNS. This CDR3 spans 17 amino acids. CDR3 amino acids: CASSEYGPGRLAHEAFF. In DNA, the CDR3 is TGTGCCAGCAGTGAATACGGGCCGGGACGCCTTGCCCATGAAGCTTTCTTT.

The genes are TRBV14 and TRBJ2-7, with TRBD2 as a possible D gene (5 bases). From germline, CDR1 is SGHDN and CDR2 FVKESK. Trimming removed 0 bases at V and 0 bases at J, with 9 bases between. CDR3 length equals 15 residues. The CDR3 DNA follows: TGTGCCAGCAGCCAAGAACTAGGCACCTCCTACGAGCAGTACTTC. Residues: CASSQELGTSYEQYF.

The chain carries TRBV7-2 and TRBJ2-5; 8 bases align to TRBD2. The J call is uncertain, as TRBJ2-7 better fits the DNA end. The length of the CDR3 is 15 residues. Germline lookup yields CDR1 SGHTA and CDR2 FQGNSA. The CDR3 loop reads CASSPSGGREYEQYF. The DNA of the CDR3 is TGTGCCAGCAGCCCGAGCGGGGGACGGGAGTACGAGCAGTACTTC.

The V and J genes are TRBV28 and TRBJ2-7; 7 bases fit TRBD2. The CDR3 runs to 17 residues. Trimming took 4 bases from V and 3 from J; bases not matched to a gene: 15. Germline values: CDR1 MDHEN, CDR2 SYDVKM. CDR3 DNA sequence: TGTGCCAGCAGTTCCGAGATGCTCGGGGAGGGGTACTACGAGCAGTACTTC. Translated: CASSSEMLGEGYYEQYF. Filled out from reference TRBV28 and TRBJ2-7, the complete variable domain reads DVKVTQSSRYLVKRTGEKVFLECVQDMDHENMFWYRQDPGLGLRLIYFSYDVKMKEKGDIPEGYSVSREKKERFSLILESASTNQTSMYLCASSSEMLGEGYYEQYFGPGTRLTVT.

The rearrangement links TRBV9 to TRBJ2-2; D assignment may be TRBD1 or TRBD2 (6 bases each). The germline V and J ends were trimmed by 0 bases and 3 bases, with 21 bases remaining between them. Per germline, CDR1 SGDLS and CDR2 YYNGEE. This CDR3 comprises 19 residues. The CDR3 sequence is CASSVVVGGLAGDTGELFF. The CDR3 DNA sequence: TGTGCCAGCAGCGTAGTAGTTGGGGGGCTAGCCGGTGACACCGGGGAGCTGTTTTTT.

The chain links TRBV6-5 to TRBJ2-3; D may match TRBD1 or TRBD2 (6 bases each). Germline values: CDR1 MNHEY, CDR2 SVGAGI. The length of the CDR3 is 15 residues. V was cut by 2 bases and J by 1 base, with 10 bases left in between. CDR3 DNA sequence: TGTGCCAGCAGTTACGGGGGGCTGCGCACAGATACGCAGTATTTT. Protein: CASSYGGLRTDTQYF.

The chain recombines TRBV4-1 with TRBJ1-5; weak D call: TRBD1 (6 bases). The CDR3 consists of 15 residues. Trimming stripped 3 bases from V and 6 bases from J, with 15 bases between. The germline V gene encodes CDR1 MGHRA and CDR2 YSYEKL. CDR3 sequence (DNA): TGCGCCAGCAGCCAGATAGGGGGAGGACGTCAGCCCCAGCATTTT. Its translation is CASSQIGGGRQPQHF.

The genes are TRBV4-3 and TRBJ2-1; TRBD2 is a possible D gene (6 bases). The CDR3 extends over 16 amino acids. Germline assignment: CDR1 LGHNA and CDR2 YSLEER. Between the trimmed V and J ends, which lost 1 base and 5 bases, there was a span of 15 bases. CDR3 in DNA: TGCGCCAGCAGCCAAGTCCTGGGGGGAGTAGACAATGAGCAGTTCTTC. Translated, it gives CASSQVLGGVDNEQFF.

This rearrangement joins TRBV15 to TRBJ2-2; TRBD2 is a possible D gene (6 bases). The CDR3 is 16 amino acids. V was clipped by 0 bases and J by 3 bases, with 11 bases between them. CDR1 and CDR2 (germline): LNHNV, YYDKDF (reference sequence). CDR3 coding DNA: TGTGCCACCAGCAGAGAGGAGGGCGCACACACCGGGGAGCTGTTTTTT. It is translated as CATSREEGAHTGELFF.

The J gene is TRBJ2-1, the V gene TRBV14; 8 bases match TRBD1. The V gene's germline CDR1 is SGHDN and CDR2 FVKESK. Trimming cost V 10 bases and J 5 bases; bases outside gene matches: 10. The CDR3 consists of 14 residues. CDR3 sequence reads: CATDKGTGHNEQFF. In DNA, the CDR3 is TGTGCCACGGACAAGGGGACAGGACACAATGAGCAGTTCTTC.

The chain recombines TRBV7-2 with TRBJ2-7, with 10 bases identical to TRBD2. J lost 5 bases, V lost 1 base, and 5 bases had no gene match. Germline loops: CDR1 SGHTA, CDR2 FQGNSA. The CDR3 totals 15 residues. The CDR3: CASSLVSSGRHEQYF. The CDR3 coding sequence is TGTGCCAGCAGCTTAGTTTCTAGCGGGAGACACGAGCAGTACTTC.

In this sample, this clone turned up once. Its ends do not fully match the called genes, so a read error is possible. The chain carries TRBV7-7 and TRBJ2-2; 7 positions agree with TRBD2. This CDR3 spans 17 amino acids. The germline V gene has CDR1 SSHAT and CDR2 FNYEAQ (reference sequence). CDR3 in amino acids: CVSSPLPTSWGTGELFF. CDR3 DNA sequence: TGTGTCAGCAGCCCACTACCGACTAGCTGGGGCACCGGGGAGCTGTTTTTT.

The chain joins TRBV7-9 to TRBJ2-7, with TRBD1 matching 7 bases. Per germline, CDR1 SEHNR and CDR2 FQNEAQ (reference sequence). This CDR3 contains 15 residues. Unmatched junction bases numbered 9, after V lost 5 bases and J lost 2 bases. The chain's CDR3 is CASSKGTVPAYEQYF. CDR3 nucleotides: TGTGCCAGCAGCAAGGGGACAGTGCCTGCCTACGAGCAGTACTTC.

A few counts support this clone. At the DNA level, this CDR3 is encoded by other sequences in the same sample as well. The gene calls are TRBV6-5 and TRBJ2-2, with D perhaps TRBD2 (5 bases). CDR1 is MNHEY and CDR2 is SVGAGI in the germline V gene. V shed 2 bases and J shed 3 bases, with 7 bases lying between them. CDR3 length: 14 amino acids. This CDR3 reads CASSYLSDTGELFF. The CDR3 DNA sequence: TGTGCCAGCAGTTACCTTAGCGACACCGGGGAGCTGTTTTTT.

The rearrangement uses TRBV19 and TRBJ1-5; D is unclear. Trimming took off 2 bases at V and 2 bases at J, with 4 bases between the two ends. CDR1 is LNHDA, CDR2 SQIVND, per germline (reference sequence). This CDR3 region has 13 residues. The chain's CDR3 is CASSIPGNQPQHF. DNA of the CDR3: TGTGCCAGTAGTATACCGGGCAATCAGCCCCAGCATTTT.

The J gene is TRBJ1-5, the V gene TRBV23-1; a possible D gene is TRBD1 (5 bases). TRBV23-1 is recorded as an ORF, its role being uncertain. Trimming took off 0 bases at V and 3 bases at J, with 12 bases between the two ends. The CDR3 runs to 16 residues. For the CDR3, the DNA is TGCGCCAGCAGTCAATCTCGACGACAGCCCAATCAGCCCCAGCATTTT. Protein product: CASSQSRRQPNQPQHF.

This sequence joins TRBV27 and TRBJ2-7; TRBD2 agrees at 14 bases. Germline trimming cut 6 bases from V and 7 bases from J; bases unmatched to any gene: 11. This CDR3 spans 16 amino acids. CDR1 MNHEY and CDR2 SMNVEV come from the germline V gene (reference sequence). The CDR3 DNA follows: TGTGCCAGCAGCATCCTGGGACTAGCGGGAGAAGGTGAGCAGTACTTC. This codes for CASSILGLAGEGEQYF.

The CDR3 DNA reads TGCGCCAGCAGCTTGGAGGCTGGGACTAGCGGGATTTTGAGGTACCAGGCGCAGTATTTT. The encoded protein is CASSLEAGTSGILRYQAQYF. The chain joins TRBV5-1 to TRBJ2-3; 13 nucleotides align to TRBD2. The trim removed 0 bases at V and 10 bases at J, leaving 20 bases unmatched. Germline assignment: CDR1 SGHRS and CDR2 YFSETQ. CDR3 length: 20 amino acids.

CDR3 bases: TGTGCCTCCCCCGGGGCGGAAGGAGACTACGAGCAGTACTTC. It codes for CASPGAEGDYEQYF. V and J are TRBV2 and TRBJ2-7; tentatively, D is TRBD1 or TRBD2 (5 bases each). Trimming took off 11 bases at V and 3 bases at J, with 20 bases between the two ends. The CDR3 is 14 amino acids. Germline assignment: CDR1 SNHLY and CDR2 FYNNEI.

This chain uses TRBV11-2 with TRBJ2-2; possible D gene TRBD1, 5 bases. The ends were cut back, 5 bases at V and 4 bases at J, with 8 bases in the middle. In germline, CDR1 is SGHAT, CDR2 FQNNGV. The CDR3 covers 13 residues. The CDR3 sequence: CASSTQGTGELFF. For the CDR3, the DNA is TGTGCCAGCAGCACTCAGGGCACCGGGGAGCTGTTTTTT.

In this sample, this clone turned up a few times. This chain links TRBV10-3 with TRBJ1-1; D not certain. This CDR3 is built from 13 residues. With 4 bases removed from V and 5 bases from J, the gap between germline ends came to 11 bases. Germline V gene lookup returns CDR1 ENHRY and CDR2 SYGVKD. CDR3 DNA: TGTGCCATCAGTGCCGGCCAGAATACTGAAGCTTTCTTT. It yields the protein CAISAGQNTEAFF.

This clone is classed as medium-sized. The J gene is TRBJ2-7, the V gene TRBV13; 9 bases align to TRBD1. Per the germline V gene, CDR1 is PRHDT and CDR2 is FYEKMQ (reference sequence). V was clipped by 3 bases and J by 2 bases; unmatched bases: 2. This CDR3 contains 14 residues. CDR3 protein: CASSFGTGPYEQYF. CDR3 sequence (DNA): TGTGCCAGCAGCTTCGGGACAGGGCCCTACGAGCAGTACTTC. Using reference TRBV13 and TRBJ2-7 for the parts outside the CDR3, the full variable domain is AAGVIQSPRHLIKEKRETATLKCYPIPRHDTVYWYQQGPGQDPQFLISFYEKMQSDKGSIPDRFSAQQFSDYHSELNMSSLELGDSALYFCASSFGTGPYEQYFGPGTRLTVT.